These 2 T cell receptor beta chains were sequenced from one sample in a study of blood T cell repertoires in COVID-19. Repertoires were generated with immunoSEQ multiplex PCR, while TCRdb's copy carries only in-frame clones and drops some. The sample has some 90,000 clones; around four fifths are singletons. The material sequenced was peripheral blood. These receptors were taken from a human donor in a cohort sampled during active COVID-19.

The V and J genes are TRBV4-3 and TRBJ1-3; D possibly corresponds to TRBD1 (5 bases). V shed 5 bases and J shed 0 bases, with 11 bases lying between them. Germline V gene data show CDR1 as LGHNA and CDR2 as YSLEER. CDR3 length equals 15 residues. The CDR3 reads CASSTNTGSGNTIYF. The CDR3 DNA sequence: TGCGCCAGCAGCACCAATACAGGCTCTGGAAACACCATATATTTT.

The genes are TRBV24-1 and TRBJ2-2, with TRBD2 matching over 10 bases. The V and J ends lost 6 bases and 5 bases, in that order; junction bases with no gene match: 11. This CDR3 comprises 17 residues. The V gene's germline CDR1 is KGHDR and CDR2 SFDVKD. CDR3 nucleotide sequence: TGTGCCACCAGTTTTAGTCTAGCGGGAGTAGGAACCGGGGAGCTGTTTTTT. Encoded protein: CATSFSLAGVGTGELFF.